The 16 T cell receptor beta chains below all came from one sample that was sequenced in a study of T-cell reconstitution after alpha-beta-depleted transplantation in children. As it was prepared, the TCRbeta library received unique molecular identifiers. TCRdb redid the calling of the PCR reads with MiXCR, one entry per CDR3 protein. The sample contains roughly 52,000 distinct CDR3 sequences, under 6% of which appear only once. The source was PBMCs, mostly from graft donor cells, collected 60 days after TCRalphabeta/CD19-depleted stem cell transplant. The receptor set was obtained from a female patient under 10 years old who had a stem cell transplant for aplastic anemia, so the T cells may come from the graft donor.

This clonotype has a handful of counts. This sequence joins TRBV7-9 and TRBJ2-7; 12 nucleotides align to TRBD2. The germline gives CDR1 SEHNR, CDR2 FQNEAQ (reference sequence). CDR3 length: 15 residues. J was trimmed by 3 bases and V by 4 bases; bases with no gene match: 4. As DNA, the CDR3 is TGTGCCAGCAGCTCGGGACTAGCGGGCATCTACGAGCAGTACTTC. Its protein is CASSSGLAGIYEQYF.

This clonotype appeared once. The chain uses TRBV5-1 and TRBJ1-1; D possibly corresponds to TRBD1 (5 bases). This CDR3 is built from 13 residues. Trimming took 3 bases from V and 6 from J, leaving 12 bases between them. CDR1 is SGHRS, CDR2 YFSETQ, per germline. The CDR3 loop is CASSSVGGSEAFF. The CDR3 DNA reads TGCGCCAGCAGCTCCGTCGGGGGTTCTGAAGCTTTCTTT.

This clonotype was observed many times. This chain connects TRBV20-1 to TRBJ1-1, with 10 bases that match TRBD1. Germline V gene lookup returns CDR1 DFQATT and CDR2 SNEGSKA (reference sequence). The CDR3 consists of 15 residues. Trimming at V came to 0 bases and at J to 6 bases, leaving 7 bases not matched to a gene. The CDR3 DNA follows: TGCAGTGCTAGAGACCCGGGACAGGGGCGCGCTGAAGCTTTCTTT. This translates into CSARDPGQGRAEAFF.

V usage is TRBV6-1 and J usage is TRBJ1-5, with unresolved D. V dropped 7 bases and J dropped 3 bases, with 10 bases sitting between them. Germline assignment: CDR1 MNHNS and CDR2 SASEGT. The CDR3 runs 13 residues. CDR3 residues: CASNPSDNQPQHF. CDR3 nucleotide sequence: TGTGCCAGCAATCCCAGCGACAATCAGCCCCAGCATTTT.

This chain connects TRBV2 to TRBJ2-7; TRBD1 might be the D (5 bases). The germline V gene has CDR1 SNHLY and CDR2 FYNNEI. The germline V and J ends were trimmed by 5 bases and 3 bases, with 20 bases remaining between them. The CDR3 totals 16 residues. CDR3: CASSFFTGDLGYEQYF. In DNA, the CDR3 is TGTGCCAGCAGTTTCTTTACAGGAGATCTAGGCTACGAGCAGTACTTC.

This clonotype was seen at least ten times. The gene calls are TRBV20-1 and TRBJ2-7; the match to TRBD2 covers 11 bases. V lost 6 bases to trimming and J lost 3 bases; unmatched junction nucleotides: 4. CDR3 length: 13 residues. Germline CDR1 and CDR2: DFQATT and SNEGSKA (reference sequence). CDR3 protein: CSAGGLAVYEQYF. The CDR3 DNA follows: TGCAGTGCAGGGGGACTAGCGGTCTACGAGCAGTACTTC.

This clonotype appeared many times. J is TRBJ1-2 and V is TRBV6-2 or TRBV6-3; D is possibly TRBD1 (6 bases). The V end was cut by 2 bases, the J end by 2 bases, with 12 bases between. The CDR3 has 15 amino acids. Per the germline V gene, CDR1 is MNHEY and CDR2 is SVGEGT. This CDR3 is CASSYARTANYGYTF. CDR3 nucleotide sequence: TGTGCCAGCAGTTACGCCCGGACAGCAAACTATGGCTACACCTTC.

The table lists this clonotype with many counts. The J gene is TRBJ1-1, the V gene TRBV5-6; 7 bases align to TRBD1. The V gene end was trimmed by 6 bases and the J gene end by 3 bases; junction bases not matched to a gene: 8. Germline assignment: CDR1 SGHDT and CDR2 YYEEEE. The CDR3 contains 14 residues. The CDR3 DNA is TGTGCCAGCACCCTCAGGGGGGGGTACACTGAAGCTTTCTTT. Translating gives CASTLRGGYTEAFF.

This clonotype was recorded many times. The CDR3 DNA is TGCAGTGCTAGCCCCAGACGGTACGAGCAGTACTTC. Its protein is CSASPRRYEQYF. The chain uses TRBV20-1 and TRBJ2-7; D gene unclear. The CDR3 runs to 12 residues. The V end was cut by 3 bases, the J end by 4 bases, with 10 bases between. Germline V gives CDR1 DFQATT, CDR2 SNEGSKA (reference sequence).

The chain employs TRBV4-1 and TRBJ2-5; 9 bases are a match to TRBD2. Germline loops: CDR1 MGHRA, CDR2 YSYEKL. The ends lost 0 bases at V and 4 bases at J; junction bases unmatched: 6. This CDR3 spans 16 amino acids. The CDR3 DNA reads as TGCGCCAGCAGCCAAGATCCGCGGGGGGGAGGAGAGACCCAGTACTTC. Protein sequence: CASSQDPRGGGETQYF.

The table lists this clonotype with many counts. CDR3: CAITGDTGELFF. The CDR3 DNA reads TGTGCCATCACGGGGGACACCGGGGAGCTGTTTTTT. This chain connects TRBV10-3 to TRBJ2-2; TRBD2 might be the D (6 bases). This CDR3 has 12 amino acids. Germline V gene sequence: CDR1 ENHRY, CDR2 SYGVKD. Trimming shortened V by 7 bases and J by 3 bases, and 6 bases separated the two germline ends.

This clonotype was counted ten times or more. This sequence joins TRBV4-3 and TRBJ2-4; either TRBD1 or TRBD2 may fit D (7 bases each). CDR1 and CDR2 (germline): LGHNA, YSLEER. CDR3 length: 16 amino acids. Trimming stripped 3 bases from V and 8 bases from J, with 20 bases between. CDR3 nucleotide sequence: TGCGCCAGCAGCCACCCAAGGGAGGGGGCTGGGGACATTCAGTACTTC. Encoded protein: CASSHPREGAGDIQYF.

This clonotype was counted at least ten times. The chain employs TRBV5-1 and TRBJ2-1, with 7 bases fitting TRBD1. Germline V gene sequence: CDR1 SGHRS, CDR2 YFSETQ. The CDR3 spans 14 residues. The V segment lost 3 bases and the J segment 3 bases; nucleotides outside the gene matches: 3. CDR3 sequence (DNA): TGCGCCAGCAGCTCCGGACAGGACTACAATGAGCAGTTCTTC. It is translated as CASSSGQDYNEQFF.

This CDR3 reads CASTPSGSAGTQYF. The CDR3 region has the DNA TGTGCCAGCACCCCTAGCGGGAGCGCCGGGACCCAGTACTTC. V gene TRBV2 combines with J gene TRBJ2-5; 10 bases are shared with TRBD2. Germline CDR1 reads SNHLY; CDR2 reads FYNNEI. The CDR3 extends over 14 amino acids. Trimming at V came to 7 bases and at J to 7 bases, leaving 9 bases not matched to a gene.

This clonotype was counted only a few times. This may come from a read error, since a much larger clone is one base off. The chain employs TRBV20-1 and TRBJ2-7; a possible D gene is TRBD2 (6 bases). Germline lookup yields CDR1 DFQATT and CDR2 SNEGSKA (reference sequence). CDR3 length equals 18 residues. The CDR3: CSARSLTLERERGYEQCF. CDR3 DNA: TGCAGTGCTCGGAGCCTAACCTTAGAACGGGAGAGGGGTTACGAGCAGTGCTTC.

Regarding this clonotype: At one end, the junction sequence differs from germline, possibly due to a read error. The V gene is TRBV6-6, the J gene TRBJ2-2, with a tentative D call TRBD2 (5 bases). The CDR3 is 12 amino acids. Per the germline V gene, CDR1 is MNHNY and CDR2 is SVGAGI (reference sequence). CDR3 region: CASSSGAGDLFF. The CDR3 nucleotides read TGTGCCAGCAGTTCAGGCGCCGGGGATCTGTTTTTT.